The 26 T cell receptor beta chains below all came from one sample that was sequenced in a study of T cells in Graves' hyperthyroidism and ophthalmopathy. It was RNA transcripts that yielded the amplified TCR beta CDR3 regions. The HTBI primer set served for first-round RT-PCR of the TCR CDR3. One entry per CDR3 protein results from TCRdb running MiXCR on the multiplex PCR reads. This table has fewer than 600,000 distinct CDR3 sequences, around 13% appearing once. Sequencing was done on a sample of blood. These receptors were taken from a woman aged 35 to 49 with Graves' hyperthyroidism.

This clonotype has at least ten counts. The rearrangement joins TRBV2 to TRBJ2-1, with TRBD2 matching over 7 bases. The length of the CDR3 is 16 residues. The V gene end was trimmed by 3 bases and the J gene end by 9 bases; junction bases not matched to a gene: 14. Germline loops: CDR1 SNHLY, CDR2 FYNNEI. In nucleotides, the CDR3 is TGTGCCAGCAGTGAGGCCGGGACTATGACCCATAGTGAGCAGTTCTTC. Protein: CASSEAGTMTHSEQFF. The whole variable domain, filled in from reference TRBV2 and TRBJ2-1, reads EPEVTQTPSHQVTQMGQEVILRCVPISNHLYFYWYRQILGQKVEFLVSFYNNEISEKSEIFDDQFSVERPDGSNFTLKIRSTKLEDSAMYFCASSEAGTMTHSEQFFGPGTRLTVL.

V and J are TRBV20-1 and TRBJ2-1; 9 bases map to TRBD1. Germline CDR1 and CDR2: DFQATT and SNEGSKA (reference sequence). CDR3 length: 14 residues. V trimming: 3 bases; J trimming: 4 bases; junction bases outside the gene matches: 4. CDR3 in DNA: TGCAGTGCTAGCCGGGACAGGGCTTACAATGAGCAGTTCTTC. Its protein product is CSASRDRAYNEQFF.

This clonotype came up many times. The chain is built from TRBV7-8 and TRBJ1-1; D is unclear. This CDR3 spans 15 amino acids. Trimming pared 2 bases from V and 5 bases from J, leaving 15 bases between. CDR1 and CDR2 from the germline V gene are SGHVS and FQNEAQ. The CDR3 DNA reads as TGTGCCAGCAGCTTAAGACGGGAACCTAAAACTGAAGCTTTCTTT. Its translation is CASSLRREPKTEAFF. The full variable domain, its missing parts supplied by reference TRBV7-8 and TRBJ1-1, is GAGVSQSPRYKVAKRGQDVALRCDPISGHVSLFWYQQALGQGPEFLTYFQNEAQLDKSGLPSDRFFAERPEGSVSTLKIQRTQQEDSAVYLCASSLRREPKTEAFFGQGTRLTVV.

This clonotype was seen many times. The V and J genes are TRBV12-3 or TRBV12-4 and TRBJ1-5; D is undetermined. V gave up 7 bases and J gave up 3 bases, with 16 bases separating them. CDR3 size: 15 residues. The CDR3 loop reads CASTNESKNNQPQHF. CDR3 bases: TGTGCCAGCACGAATGAGAGTAAGAACAATCAGCCCCAGCATTTT.

Comment on this clonotype: A much larger clonotype is one base distant, so this may be a read error. V usage is TRBV28 and J usage is TRBJ2-6, with D unclear. The CDR3 totals 17 residues. Germline CDR1 reads MDHEN; CDR2 reads SYDVKM. Here the CDR3 reads CANSLRPGAAGANVLTF. The DNA for the CDR3 is TGTGCCAACAGTTTACGGCCAGGTGCTGCTGGGGCCAACGTCCTGACTTTC.

A word on this clonotype: A clone one base away is much larger, so this may be a read error. The chain carries TRBV20-1 and TRBJ1-3; unclear D gene. The length of the CDR3 is 12 residues. Germline CDR1 reads DFQATT; CDR2 reads SNEGSKA (reference sequence). As DNA, the CDR3 is TGCAGTGCTCTGACCTCTGGAAACATCATATATTTT. Its protein is CSALTSGNIIYF.

The chain uses TRBV10-3 and TRBJ2-3; TRBD1 is a possible D gene (6 bases). Germline loops: CDR1 ENHRY, CDR2 SYGVKD. This CDR3 contains 15 residues. V was cut by 2 bases and J by 2 bases, with 11 bases left in between. CDR3 sequence (DNA): TGTGCCATCAGTGAGGGACAGTACACCACAGATACGCAGTATTTT. Protein: CAISEGQYTTDTQYF.

The J gene is TRBJ1-5, the V gene TRBV6-1, with 10 bases lining up with TRBD1. The CDR3 covers 15 residues. The V segment lost 3 bases and the J segment 5 bases; nucleotides outside the gene matches: 4. In germline, CDR1 is MNHNS, CDR2 SASEGT. This chain's CDR3 is CASSEGTGVDQPQHF. In DNA, the CDR3 is TGTGCCAGCAGTGAGGGGACAGGGGTGGATCAGCCCCAGCATTTT.

This clonotype was observed a few times. The gene calls are TRBV14 and TRBJ2-7; weak D call: TRBD2 (6 bases). The CDR3 sequence is 14 residues long. The ends were cut back, 5 bases at V and 1 base at J, with 12 bases in the middle. CDR1 and CDR2 (germline): SGHDN, FVKESK. This CDR3 is CASSKGLPSYEQYF. The DNA for the CDR3 is TGTGCCAGCAGCAAGGGACTCCCATCCTACGAGCAGTACTTC.

This clonotype was seen ten or more times. The V call is TRBV28, the J call TRBJ2-3; possibly TRBD1 for D (5 bases). From germline, CDR1 is MDHEN and CDR2 SYDVKM. This CDR3 is built from 12 residues. With 6 bases removed from V and 4 bases from J, the gap between germline ends came to 8 bases. The CDR3 protein is CASSPRADTQYF. The CDR3 DNA sequence: TGTGCCAGCAGCCCCAGGGCAGATACGCAGTATTTT.

In regard to this clonotype: A much more abundant neighbour one base away suggests this may be a read error. The CDR3 does not end in the conserved phenylalanine or tryptophan, so this is likely a read error. The chain uses TRBV6-1 and TRBJ1-1; 8 bases agree with TRBD1. Trimming cost V 3 bases and J 6 bases; bases outside gene matches: 6. CDR3 size: 14 residues. Germline lookup yields CDR1 MNHNS and CDR2 SASEGT. CDR3 protein: CASSDLTGGSEAFL. The CDR3 DNA reads TGTGCCAGCAGTGACCTAACAGGGGGGTCTGAAGCTTTCCTT.

This clonotype turned up a few times. The genes are TRBV4-1 and TRBJ2-1; TRBD1 aligns across 10 bases. The germline V gene has CDR1 MGHRA and CDR2 YSYEKL. The length of the CDR3 is 15 residues. V lost 1 base to trimming and J lost 5 bases; unmatched junction nucleotides: 2. The CDR3 region is CASSQVGQGDNEQFF. The CDR3 DNA reads as TGCGCCAGCAGCCAAGTAGGACAGGGGGACAATGAGCAGTTCTTC.

The V gene is TRBV5-5, the J gene TRBJ2-1, with 8 nucleotides matching TRBD2. CDR1 SGHKS and CDR2 YYEKEE come from the germline V gene (reference sequence). This CDR3 region has 17 residues. V dropped 0 bases and J dropped 5; count of bases not matched to a gene: 10. CDR3 protein: CASSLALSSAGDNEQFF. CDR3 coding DNA: TGTGCCAGCAGCTTGGCCCTTTCCTCAGCGGGGGACAATGAGCAGTTCTTC.

The chain combines TRBV20-1 with TRBJ2-5; TRBD2 aligns across 15 bases. Germline CDR1 DFQATT, CDR2 SNEGSKA (reference sequence). Germline trimming cut 4 bases from V and 5 bases from J; bases unmatched to any gene: 8. The CDR3 runs 16 residues. As DNA, the CDR3 is TGCAGTGCTACCCGGACTAGCGGGAGGGCCGTGGAGACCCAGTACTTC. It codes for CSATRTSGRAVETQYF.

This clonotype was observed at least ten times. The chain joins TRBV6-1 to TRBJ2-7; TRBD1 aligns across 8 bases. Germline assignment: CDR1 MNHNS and CDR2 SASEGT. This CDR3 has 15 residues. Trimming took 5 bases from V and 4 from J; bases not matched to a gene: 10. The CDR3 nucleotides are TGTGCCAGCAGTCTACGTCGACAGGGGACTTACGAGCAGTACTTC. Residues: CASSLRRQGTYEQYF.

This clonotype was found once. A read error is possible here, since a much larger clone lies one base away. The chain couples TRBV3-1 to TRBJ2-3; 8 positions agree with TRBD2. The CDR3 runs 16 residues. Trimming cost V 1 base and J 0 bases; bases outside gene matches: 3. Germline CDR1 and CDR2: LGHDT and YNNKEL (reference sequence). The CDR3 bases are TGTGCCAGCAGCCAAGTTCCTAGCGGGAGCACAGATACGCAGTATTTT. Residues: CASSQVPSGSTDTQYF.

The rearrangement joins TRBV24-1 to TRBJ2-7; D may match TRBD1 or TRBD2 (6 bases each). The CDR3 is made up of 17 amino acids. The germline V gene encodes CDR1 KGHDR and CDR2 SFDVKD. The CDR3 spells CPHLLFDPGGFNYEQYF. The CDR3 coding sequence is TGTCCTCACCTACTATTTGACCCCGGGGGCTTCAACTACGAGCAGTACTTC.

The chain employs TRBV2 and TRBJ1-5; tentative D call: TRBD1 (6 bases). CDR1 and CDR2 from the germline V gene are SNHLY and FYNNEI. Trimming removed 4 bases at V and 6 bases at J, with 13 bases between. The CDR3 contains 14 residues. Here the CDR3 DNA reads TGTGCCAGCAGTGTTAGTCAGGGGTTTCAGCCCCAGCATTTT. Its translation is CASSVSQGFQPQHF.

This clonotype turned up a few times. V usage is TRBV6-1 and J usage is TRBJ1-1; D is unclear. CDR1 is MNHNS, CDR2 SASEGT, per germline. V lost 5 bases to trimming and J lost 5 bases, with 12 bases between them. CDR3 size: 13 residues. The chain's CDR3 is CASSQRRGTEAFF. The DNA for the CDR3 is TGTGCCAGCAGTCAAAGGCGCGGGACTGAAGCTTTCTTT.

This chain uses TRBV9 with TRBJ2-1; 8 nucleotides align to TRBD2. V lost 3 bases and J lost 3; bases outside the gene matches: 5. This CDR3 comprises 15 residues. Germline V gene lookup returns CDR1 SGDLS and CDR2 YYNGEE. For the CDR3, the DNA is TGTGCCAGCAGCGAGCGGGAGAATGGCTACAATGAGCAGTTCTTC. Translated, it gives CASSERENGYNEQFF.

In its sample, this clonotype was seen many times. This chain connects TRBV2 to TRBJ2-1; 11 bases fit TRBD2. The V segment lost 5 bases and the J segment 8 bases; nucleotides outside the gene matches: 14. This CDR3 comprises 17 residues. Germline lookup yields CDR1 SNHLY and CDR2 FYNNEI. CDR3 coding DNA: TGTGCCAGCAGTAATATAGGGACTAGCGGATCCTGGGATGAGCAGTTCTTC. This translates into CASSNIGTSGSWDEQFF.

This clonotype appeared a few times. J is TRBJ2-2 and V is TRBV5-1; 14 bases agree with TRBD2. Germline CDR1 SGHRS, CDR2 YFSETQ. The CDR3 is made up of 19 amino acids. The V and J ends lost 4 bases and 5 bases, in that order; junction bases with no gene match: 13. For the CDR3, the DNA is TGCGCCAGCAGCACGGGACTAGCGGGAGTGATGCGAAGGACCGGGGAGCTGTTTTTT. This encodes CASSTGLAGVMRRTGELFF.

This clonotype occurred many times. The chain combines TRBV20-1 with TRBJ2-7; D is unclear. V was clipped by 2 bases and J by 2 bases, with 7 bases between them. Germline lookup yields CDR1 DFQATT and CDR2 SNEGSKA (reference sequence). The CDR3 has 12 amino acids. The CDR3 DNA follows: TGCAGTGCTAGAAGTGGCCCCTACGAGCAGTACTTC. Residues: CSARSGPYEQYF.

This clonotype was counted only a few times. The chain joins TRBV5-5 to TRBJ2-7; 10 nucleotides agree with TRBD2. The CDR3 totals 19 residues. The J segment lost 0 bases and the V segment lost 3 bases, leaving 15 bases of the junction unmatched. The germline V gene has CDR1 SGHKS and CDR2 YYEKEE (reference sequence). CDR3 nucleotide sequence: TGTGCCAGCAGCTCTCTCCCGGCTAGCGGGAGCCTGAGCTCCTACGAGCAGTACTTC. It specifies CASSSLPASGSLSSYEQYF.

This clonotype was counted at least ten times. The chain couples TRBV6-1 to TRBJ1-1, with 7 bases aligning to TRBD1. The CDR3 runs to 13 residues. J gave up 7 bases and V 8 bases, and 10 bases lay outside the gene matches. CDR1 is MNHNS, CDR2 SASEGT, per germline. The CDR3 bases are TGTGCCAGCCTCCGGGACAGAACAAATGAAGCTTTCTTT. It translates to CASLRDRTNEAFF.

This clonotype was recorded at least ten times. V usage is TRBV20-1 and J usage is TRBJ2-3, with 7 bases identical to TRBD2. CDR1 is DFQATT, CDR2 SNEGSKA, per germline (reference sequence). The CDR3 consists of 14 residues. Unmatched junction bases numbered 6, after V lost 2 bases and J lost 4 bases. In nucleotides, the CDR3 is TGCAGTGCTAGACCTTGGGAGGGCCCAGATACGCAGTATTTT. This translates into CSARPWEGPDTQYF.